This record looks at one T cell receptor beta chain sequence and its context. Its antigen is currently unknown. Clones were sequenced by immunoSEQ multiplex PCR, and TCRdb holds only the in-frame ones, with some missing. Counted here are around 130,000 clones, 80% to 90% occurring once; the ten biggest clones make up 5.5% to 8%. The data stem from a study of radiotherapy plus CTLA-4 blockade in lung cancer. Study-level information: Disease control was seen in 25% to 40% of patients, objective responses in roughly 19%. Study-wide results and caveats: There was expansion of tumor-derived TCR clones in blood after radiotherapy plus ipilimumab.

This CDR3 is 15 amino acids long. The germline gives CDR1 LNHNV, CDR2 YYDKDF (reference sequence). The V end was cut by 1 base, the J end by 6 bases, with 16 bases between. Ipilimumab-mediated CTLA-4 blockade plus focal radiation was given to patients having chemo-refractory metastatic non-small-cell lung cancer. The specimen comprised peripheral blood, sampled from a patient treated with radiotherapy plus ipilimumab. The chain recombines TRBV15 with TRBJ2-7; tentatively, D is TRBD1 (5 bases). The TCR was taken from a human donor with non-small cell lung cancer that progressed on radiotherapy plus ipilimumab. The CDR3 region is CATSRVGVWRVEQYF. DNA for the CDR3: TGTGCCACCAGCAGAGTAGGGGTTTGGCGAGTCGAGCAGTACTTC.